This TCR beta chain was recorded in a study of OX40 agonist ivuxolimab in advanced cancers. Study context: Earlier treatment with anti-PD-1, anti-PD-L1 or anti-CTLA-4 was permitted, and 35% to 45% had received some.

The germline V gene encodes CDR1 SEHNR and CDR2 FQNEAQ (reference sequence). The V and J ends lost 1 base and 0 bases respectively, with 13 bases between them. The length of the CDR3 is 18 residues. Cycle 7 day 1, cycle 4 day 1, and baseline were the timepoints at which blood was sampled. Clones were read by immunoSEQ multiplex PCR, and TCRdb kept only the in-frame ones, dropping some. In the table there are 55,000 to 70,000 clones, approximately 82% of which are singletons. For this clone: What it recognizes is unknown.

Findings and caveats of the study: At 0.1 to 3.0 mg/kg, CD4+ and CD8+ blood T cells expanded clonally by week 6. Also present in some nonresponders was a low level of normalized T-cell clonal expansion.

The chain carries TRBV7-9 and TRBJ2-6; D is ambiguous. The sequences come from CD4+ or CD8+ T cells sorted from blood, collected in a trial of the OX40 agonist ivuxolimab. This TCR was recovered from an adult with an advanced solid tumor such as melanoma, head and neck, liver or kidney cancer. As DNA, the CDR3 is TGTGCCAGCAGCTTAGTCCGGATATCTCGCTCTGGGGCCAACGTCCTGACTTTC. It translates to CASSLVRISRSGANVLTF. The whole variable domain, filled in from reference TRBV7-9 and TRBJ2-6, reads DTGVSQNPRHKITKRGQNVTFRCDPISEHNRLYWYRQTLGQGPEFLTYFQNEAQLEKSRLLSDRFSAERPKGSFSTLEIQRTEQGDSAMYLCASSLVRISRSGANVLTFGAGSRLTVL.